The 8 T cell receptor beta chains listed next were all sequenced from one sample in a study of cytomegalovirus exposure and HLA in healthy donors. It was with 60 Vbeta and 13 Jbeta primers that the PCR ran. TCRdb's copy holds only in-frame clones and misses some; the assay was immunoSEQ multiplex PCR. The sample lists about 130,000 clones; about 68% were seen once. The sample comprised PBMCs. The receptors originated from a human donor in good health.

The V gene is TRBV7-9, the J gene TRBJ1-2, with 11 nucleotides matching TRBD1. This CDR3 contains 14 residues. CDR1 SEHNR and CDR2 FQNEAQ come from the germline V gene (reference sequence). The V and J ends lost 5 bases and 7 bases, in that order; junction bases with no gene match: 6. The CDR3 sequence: CASSTGQGAGGYTF. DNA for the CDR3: TGTGCCAGCAGCACTGGACAGGGGGCAGGTGGCTACACCTTC.

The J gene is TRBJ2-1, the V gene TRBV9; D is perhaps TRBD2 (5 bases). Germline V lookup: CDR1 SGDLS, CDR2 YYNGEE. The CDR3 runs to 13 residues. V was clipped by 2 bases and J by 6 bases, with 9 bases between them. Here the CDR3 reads CASSVRGINEQFF. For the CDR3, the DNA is TGTGCCAGCAGCGTCCGGGGAATCAATGAGCAGTTCTTC.

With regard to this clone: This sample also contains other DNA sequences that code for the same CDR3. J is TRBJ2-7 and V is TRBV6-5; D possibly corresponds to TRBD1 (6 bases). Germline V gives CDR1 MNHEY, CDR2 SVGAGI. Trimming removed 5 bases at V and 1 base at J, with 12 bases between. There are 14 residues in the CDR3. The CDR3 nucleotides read TGTGCCAGCAGTCGCGACAGGTCATCCTACGAGCAGTACTTC. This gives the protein CASSRDRSSYEQYF.

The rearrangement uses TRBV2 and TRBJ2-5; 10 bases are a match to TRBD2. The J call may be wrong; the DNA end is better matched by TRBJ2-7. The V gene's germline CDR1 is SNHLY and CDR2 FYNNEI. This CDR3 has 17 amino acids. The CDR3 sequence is CASSEPLTLAGDYEQYF. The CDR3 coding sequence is TGTGCCAGCAGTGAACCCCTGACTCTAGCGGGAGACTACGAGCAGTACTTC.

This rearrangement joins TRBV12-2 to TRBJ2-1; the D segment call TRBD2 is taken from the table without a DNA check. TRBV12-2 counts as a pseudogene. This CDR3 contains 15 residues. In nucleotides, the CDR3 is TGTGCAAGTCGCTTAGATCTAGTCCGGTACAATGAGCAGTTCTTC. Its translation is CASRLDLVRYNEQFF.

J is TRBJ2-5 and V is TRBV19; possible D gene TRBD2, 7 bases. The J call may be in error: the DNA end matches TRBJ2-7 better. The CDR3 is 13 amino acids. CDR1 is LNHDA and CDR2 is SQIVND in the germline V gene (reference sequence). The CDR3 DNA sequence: TGTGCCAGTTCCATTGGAGGGGGGGCCGAGCAGTACTTC. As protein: CASSIGGGAEQYF.

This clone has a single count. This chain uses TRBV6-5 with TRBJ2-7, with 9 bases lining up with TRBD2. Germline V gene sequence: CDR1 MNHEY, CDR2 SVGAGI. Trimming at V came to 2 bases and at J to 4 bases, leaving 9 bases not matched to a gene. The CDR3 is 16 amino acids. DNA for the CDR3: TGTGCCAGCAGTTACCTCCATAGCGGGAGAGAATACGAGCAGTACTTC. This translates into CASSYLHSGREYEQYF.

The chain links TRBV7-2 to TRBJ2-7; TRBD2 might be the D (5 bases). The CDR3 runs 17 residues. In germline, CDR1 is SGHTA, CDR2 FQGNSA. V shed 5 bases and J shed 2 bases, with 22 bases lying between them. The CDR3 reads CASSPPSGRPLPYEQYF. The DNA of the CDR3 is TGTGCCAGCAGCCCACCCAGCGGCAGACCTTTACCCTACGAGCAGTACTTC.